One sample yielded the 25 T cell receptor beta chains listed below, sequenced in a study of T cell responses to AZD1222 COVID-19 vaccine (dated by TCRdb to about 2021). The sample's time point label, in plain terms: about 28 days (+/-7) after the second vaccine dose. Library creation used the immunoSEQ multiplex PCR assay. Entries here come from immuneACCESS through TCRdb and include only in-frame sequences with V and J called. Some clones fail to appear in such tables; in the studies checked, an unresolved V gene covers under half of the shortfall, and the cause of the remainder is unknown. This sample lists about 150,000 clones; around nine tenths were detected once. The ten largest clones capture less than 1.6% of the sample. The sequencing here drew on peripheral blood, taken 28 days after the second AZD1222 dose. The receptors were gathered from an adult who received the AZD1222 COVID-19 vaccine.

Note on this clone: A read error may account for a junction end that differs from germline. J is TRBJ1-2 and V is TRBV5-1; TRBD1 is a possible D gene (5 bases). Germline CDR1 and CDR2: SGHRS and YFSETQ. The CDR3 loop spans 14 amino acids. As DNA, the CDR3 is TGCGCCAGCAGTTTGGGGTCGGGGGACTATGGCTACACCTTC. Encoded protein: CASSLGSGDYGYTF.

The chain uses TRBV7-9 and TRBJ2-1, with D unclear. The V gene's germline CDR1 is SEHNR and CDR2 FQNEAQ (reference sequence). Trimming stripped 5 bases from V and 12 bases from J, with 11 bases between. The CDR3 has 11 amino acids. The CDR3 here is CASSANSGQFF. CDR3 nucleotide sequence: TGTGCCAGCAGCGCTAATTCGGGGCAGTTCTTC.

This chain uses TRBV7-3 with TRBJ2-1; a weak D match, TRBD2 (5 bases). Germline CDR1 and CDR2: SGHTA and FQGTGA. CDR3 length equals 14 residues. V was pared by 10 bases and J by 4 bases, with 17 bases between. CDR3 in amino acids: CANTHPEAYNEQFF. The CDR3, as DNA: TGTGCCAACACCCACCCGGAGGCGTACAATGAGCAGTTCTTC.

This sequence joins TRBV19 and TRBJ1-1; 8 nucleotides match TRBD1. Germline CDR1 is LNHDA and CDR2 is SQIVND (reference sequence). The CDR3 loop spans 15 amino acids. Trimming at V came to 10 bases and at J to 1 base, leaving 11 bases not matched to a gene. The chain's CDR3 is CATNLLQGGNTEAFF. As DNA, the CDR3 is TGTGCCACCAACCTCTTACAGGGGGGGAACACTGAAGCTTTCTTT.

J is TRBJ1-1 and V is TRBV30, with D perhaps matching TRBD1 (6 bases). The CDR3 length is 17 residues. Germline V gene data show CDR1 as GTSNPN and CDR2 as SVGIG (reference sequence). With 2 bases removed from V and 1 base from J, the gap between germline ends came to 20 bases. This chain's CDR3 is CAWSSRTGRFRNTEAFF. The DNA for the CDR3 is TGTGCCTGGAGTAGTCGAACAGGGAGGTTCCGGAACACTGAAGCTTTCTTT. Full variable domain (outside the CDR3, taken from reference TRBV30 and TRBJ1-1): SQTIHQWPATLVQPVGSPLSLECTVEGTSNPNLYWYRQAAGRGLQLLFYSVGIGQISSEVPQNLSASRPQDRQFILSSKKLLLSDSGFYLCAWSSRTGRFRNTEAFFGQGTRLTVV.

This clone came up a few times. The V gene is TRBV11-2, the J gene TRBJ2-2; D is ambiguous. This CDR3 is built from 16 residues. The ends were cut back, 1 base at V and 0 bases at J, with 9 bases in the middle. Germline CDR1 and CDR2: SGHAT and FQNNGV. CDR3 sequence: CASSLGSSANTGELFF. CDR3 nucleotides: TGTGCCAGCAGCTTAGGTAGCAGCGCGAACACCGGGGAGCTGTTTTTT.

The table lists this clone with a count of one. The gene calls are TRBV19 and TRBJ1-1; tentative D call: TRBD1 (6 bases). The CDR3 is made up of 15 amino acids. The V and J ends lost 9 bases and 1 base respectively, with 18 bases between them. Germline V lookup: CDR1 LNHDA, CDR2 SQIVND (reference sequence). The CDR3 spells CASFIARGKNTEAFF. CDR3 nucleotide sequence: TGTGCCAGCTTCATAGCCAGGGGTAAGAACACTGAAGCTTTCTTT.

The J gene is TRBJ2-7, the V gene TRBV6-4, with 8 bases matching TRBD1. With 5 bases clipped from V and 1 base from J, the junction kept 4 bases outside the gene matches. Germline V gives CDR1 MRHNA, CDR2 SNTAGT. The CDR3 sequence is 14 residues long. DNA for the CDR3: TGTGCCAGCAGTCCTGGACAGGGATCCTACGAGCAGTACTTC. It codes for CASSPGQGSYEQYF.

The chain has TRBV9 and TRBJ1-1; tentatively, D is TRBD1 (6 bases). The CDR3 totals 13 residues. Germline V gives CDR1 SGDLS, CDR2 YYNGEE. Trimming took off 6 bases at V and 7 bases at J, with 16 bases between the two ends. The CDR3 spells CASTRDVQGEAFF. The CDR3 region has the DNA TGTGCCAGCACCCGTGACGTACAGGGTGAAGCTTTCTTT.

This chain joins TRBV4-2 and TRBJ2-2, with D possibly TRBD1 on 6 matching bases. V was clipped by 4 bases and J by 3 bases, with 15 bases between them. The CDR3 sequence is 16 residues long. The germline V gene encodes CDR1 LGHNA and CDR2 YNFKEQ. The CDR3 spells CASSPQQGPDTGELFF. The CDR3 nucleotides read TGTGCCAGCAGCCCGCAACAGGGACCGGACACCGGGGAGCTGTTTTTT.

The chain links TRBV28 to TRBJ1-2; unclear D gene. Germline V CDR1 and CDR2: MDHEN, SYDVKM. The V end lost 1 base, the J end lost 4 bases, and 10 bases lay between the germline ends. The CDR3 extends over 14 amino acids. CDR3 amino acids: CASSLYRNSYGYTF. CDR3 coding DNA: TGTGCCAGCAGTTTATATCGGAATTCCTATGGCTACACCTTC.

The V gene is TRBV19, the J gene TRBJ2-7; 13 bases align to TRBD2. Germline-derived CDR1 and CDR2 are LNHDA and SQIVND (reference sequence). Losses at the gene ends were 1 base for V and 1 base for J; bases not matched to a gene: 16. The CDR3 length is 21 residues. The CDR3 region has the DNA TGTGCCAGTAGTATAGGGGCGCGTGGGACAACGACTAGCGGGAGGTCCTACGAGCAGTACTTC. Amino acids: CASSIGARGTTTSGRSYEQYF.

The CDR3 spells CASSQPGRRGAFF. The CDR3 DNA sequence: TGCGCCAGCAGCCAACCGGGCAGAAGGGGAGCTTTCTTT. The genes are TRBV4-1 and TRBJ1-1, with D tentatively TRBD1 (5 bases). V dropped 2 bases and J dropped 10 bases, with 14 bases sitting between them. Germline CDR1 reads MGHRA; CDR2 reads YSYEKL. This CDR3 is 13 amino acids long.

The CDR3 sequence is CASSKTGGAFYGYTF. CDR3 bases: TGTGCCAGCAGTAAGACAGGGGGCGCGTTCTATGGCTACACCTTC. This chain joins TRBV25-1 and TRBJ1-2, with 10 positions matching TRBD1. From germline, CDR1 is MGHDK and CDR2 SYGVNS. V trimming: 5 bases; J trimming: 4 bases; junction bases outside the gene matches: 7. This CDR3 has 15 amino acids.

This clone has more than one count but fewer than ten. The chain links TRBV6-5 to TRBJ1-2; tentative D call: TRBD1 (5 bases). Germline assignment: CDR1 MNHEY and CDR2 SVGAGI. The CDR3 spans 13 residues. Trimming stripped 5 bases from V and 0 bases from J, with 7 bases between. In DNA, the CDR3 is TGTGCCAGCAGTCGACAGCCTAACTATGGCTACACCTTC. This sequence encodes CASSRQPNYGYTF.

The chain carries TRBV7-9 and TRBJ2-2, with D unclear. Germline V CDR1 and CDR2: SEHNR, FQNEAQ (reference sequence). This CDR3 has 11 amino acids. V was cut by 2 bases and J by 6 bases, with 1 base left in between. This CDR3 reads CASSLSGELFF. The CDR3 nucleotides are TGTGCCAGCAGCTTATCCGGGGAGCTGTTTTTT.

CDR3 nucleotides: TGTGCCAGCAGACAGGGAAGTAATCAGCCCCAGCATTTT. As protein: CASRQGSNQPQHF. The chain employs TRBV5-5 and TRBJ1-5; D is possibly TRBD1 (6 bases). V lost 5 bases and J lost 4, with 10 bases in between. This CDR3 region has 13 residues. The germline CDR1 and CDR2 sequences are SGHKS and YYEKEE (reference sequence).

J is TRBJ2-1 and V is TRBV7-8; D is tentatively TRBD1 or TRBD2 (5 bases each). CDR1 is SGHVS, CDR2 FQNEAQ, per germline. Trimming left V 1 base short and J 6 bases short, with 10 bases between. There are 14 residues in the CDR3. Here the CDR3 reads CASSLDRGLNEQFF. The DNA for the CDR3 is TGTGCCAGCAGCTTAGATCGGGGCCTCAATGAGCAGTTCTTC.

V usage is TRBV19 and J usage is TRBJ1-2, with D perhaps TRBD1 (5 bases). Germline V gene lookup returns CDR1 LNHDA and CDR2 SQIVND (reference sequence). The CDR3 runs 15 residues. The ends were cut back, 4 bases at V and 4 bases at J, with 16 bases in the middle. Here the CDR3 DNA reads TGTGCCAGTAGTACCCGGGACCTAAGACTCTATGGCTACACCTTC. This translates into CASSTRDLRLYGYTF.

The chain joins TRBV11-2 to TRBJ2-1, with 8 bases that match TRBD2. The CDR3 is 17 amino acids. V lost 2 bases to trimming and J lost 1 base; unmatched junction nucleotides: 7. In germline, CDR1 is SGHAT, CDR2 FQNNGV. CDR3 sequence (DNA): TGTGCCAGCAGCTTAAATCCAGCGGGGGCTTCCTACAATGAGCAGTTCTTC. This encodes CASSLNPAGASYNEQFF.

DNA of the CDR3: TGTGCAAGTCGCCCAGGACAACAGGACGCTTATAGCAATCAGCCCCAGCATTTT. This translates into CASRPGQQDAYSNQPQHF. This chain uses TRBV12-2 with TRBJ1-5; no DNA check was done on the table's D call, TRBD1. TRBV12-2 is a pseudogene locus. The CDR3 has 18 amino acids.

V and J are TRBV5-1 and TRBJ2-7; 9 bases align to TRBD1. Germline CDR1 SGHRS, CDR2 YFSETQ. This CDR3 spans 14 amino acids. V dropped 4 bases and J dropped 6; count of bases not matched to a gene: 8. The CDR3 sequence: CASSTGTGLSEQYF. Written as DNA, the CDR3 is TGCGCCAGCAGCACGGGGACAGGGCTCAGCGAGCAGTACTTC.

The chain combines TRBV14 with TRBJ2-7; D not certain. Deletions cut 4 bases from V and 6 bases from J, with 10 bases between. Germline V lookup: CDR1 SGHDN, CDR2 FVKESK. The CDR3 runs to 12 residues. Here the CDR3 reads CASSPHGPEQYF. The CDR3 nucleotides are TGTGCCAGCAGCCCCCACGGTCCCGAGCAGTACTTC.

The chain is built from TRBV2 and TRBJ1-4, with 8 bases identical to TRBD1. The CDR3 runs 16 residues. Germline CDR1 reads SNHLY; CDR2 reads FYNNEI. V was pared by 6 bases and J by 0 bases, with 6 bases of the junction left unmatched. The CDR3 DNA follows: TGTGCCAGCAGCGGACAGGGCCTTGCAACTAATGAAAAACTGTTTTTT. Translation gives CASSGQGLATNEKLFF.

The CDR3 sequence: CASSPPGFANTGELFF. The CDR3 region has the DNA TGTGCCAGCTCACCACCGGGGTTCGCGAACACCGGGGAGCTGTTTTTT. The chain is built from TRBV18 and TRBJ2-2; D ambiguous. Trimming removed 0 bases from V and 0 bases from J, with 8 bases in between. This CDR3 region has 16 residues. From germline, CDR1 is KGHSH and CDR2 LQKENI.